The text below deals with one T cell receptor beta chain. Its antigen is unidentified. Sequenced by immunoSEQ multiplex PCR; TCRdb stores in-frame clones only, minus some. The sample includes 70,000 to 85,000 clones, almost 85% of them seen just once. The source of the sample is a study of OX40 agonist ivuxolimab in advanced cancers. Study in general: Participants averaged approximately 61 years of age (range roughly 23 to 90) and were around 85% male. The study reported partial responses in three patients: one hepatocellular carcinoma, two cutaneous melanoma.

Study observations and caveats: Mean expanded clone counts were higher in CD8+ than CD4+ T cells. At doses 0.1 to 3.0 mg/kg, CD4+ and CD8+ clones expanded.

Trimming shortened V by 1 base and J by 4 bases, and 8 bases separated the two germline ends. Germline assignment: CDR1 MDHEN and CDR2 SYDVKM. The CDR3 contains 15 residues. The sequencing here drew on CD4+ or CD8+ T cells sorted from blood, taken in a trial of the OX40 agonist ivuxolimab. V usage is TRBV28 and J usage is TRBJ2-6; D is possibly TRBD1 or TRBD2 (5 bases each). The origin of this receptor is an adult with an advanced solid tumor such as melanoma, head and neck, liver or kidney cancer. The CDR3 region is CASSLSGLGANVLTF. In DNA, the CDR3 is TGTGCCAGCAGTTTATCGGGGCTCGGGGCCAACGTCCTGACTTTC.